Listed here are 18 T cell receptor beta chains from one sample, sequenced in a study of blood T cells in healthy people across ages. Together with a sample-barcoded 5' primer, a J-beta primer mix was included in a second PCR lasting roughly 6 to 12 cycles. TCRdb re-called the 5' RACE reads through MiXCR, storing one row per CDR3 protein. The repertoire consists of about 1.5 million distinct CDR3 sequences, with roughly 40% occurring once and the leading ten covering less than 8%. The source material was blood. The receptors derive from a woman younger than 30 in good health.

The chain uses TRBV28 and TRBJ1-5; D call uncertain. The germline CDR1 and CDR2 sequences are MDHEN and SYDVKM. CDR3 size: 15 residues. Between the trimmed V and J ends, which lost 3 bases and 1 base, there was a span of 10 bases. The CDR3 DNA is TGTGCCAGCAGTTTCGTCAAGAAGAGCAATCAGCCCCAGCATTTT. It specifies CASSFVKKSNQPQHF.

In the case of this clonotype: The junction and the germline gene differ at one end; a read error may be behind it. The J gene is TRBJ1-1, the V gene TRBV2; maybe TRBD1 (6 bases). Looked up from germline, CDR1 is SNHLY and CDR2 is FYNNEI. The CDR3 is made up of 15 amino acids. CDR3 DNA: TGTTCCAGCAGGGGAAGACAGCTAGGGGACACTGAAGCTTTCTTT. Its translation is CSSRGRQLGDTEAFF.

The rearrangement joins TRBV20-1 to TRBJ2-5; 10 bases agree with TRBD2. The closer fit of TRBJ2-1 to the DNA end suggests the J call may be wrong. Germline V gives CDR1 DFQATT, CDR2 SNEGSKA (reference sequence). The CDR3 runs to 15 residues. CDR3 residues: CSARQTSGPQETQFF. The DNA for the CDR3 is TGCAGTGCTAGACAGACTAGCGGGCCGCAAGAGACCCAGTTCTTC.

This chain links TRBV25-1 with TRBJ1-1; D possibly corresponds to TRBD1 (6 bases). Trimming removed 2 bases at V and 0 bases at J, with 13 bases between. Per the germline V gene, CDR1 is MGHDK and CDR2 is SYGVNS. The CDR3 has 16 residues. The CDR3 region has the DNA TGTGCCAGCAGTGAAGGTGGGACACGGGTGAACACTGAAGCTTTCTTT. Translated: CASSEGGTRVNTEAFF.

About this clonotype itself: Germline is not matched at one junction end, which may reflect a read error. CDR3 DNA: TGTGCCAGCTCACAGGGGGCGAATGGGCAGTTCTTC. It codes for CASSQGANGQFF. The rearrangement links TRBV18 to TRBJ2-1, with 7 positions matching TRBD1. The CDR3 is 12 residues long. Germline assignment: CDR1 KGHSH and CDR2 LQKENI.

The chain recombines TRBV10-3 with TRBJ2-7, with D perhaps matching TRBD2 (7 bases). The DNA end is more similar to TRBJ2-5, so the J call may be wrong. Germline CDR1 ENHRY, CDR2 SYGVKD. CDR3 length: 13 residues. The CDR3 spells CAIAMGGRETQYF. DNA of the CDR3: TGTGCCATCGCCATGGGGGGGCGAGAGACCCAGTACTTC.

This clonotype was observed once. The J gene is TRBJ2-6, the V gene TRBV20-1; D tentatively reads TRBD1 or TRBD2 (5 bases each). CDR1 and CDR2 from the germline V gene are DFQATT and SNEGSKA (reference sequence). The CDR3 consists of 16 residues. The V end lost 3 bases, the J end lost 0 bases, and 12 bases lay between the germline ends. The CDR3 DNA reads TGCAGTGCTAGGCAGGGAGCTAGCTCTGGGGCCAACGTCCTGACTTTC. It codes for CSARQGASSGANVLTF.

The chain links TRBV25-1 to TRBJ1-4, with D unclear. The CDR3 has 16 residues. Trimming stripped 2 bases from V and 0 bases from J, with 10 bases between. Looked up from germline, CDR1 is MGHDK and CDR2 is SYGVNS. The CDR3 coding sequence is TGTGCCAGCAGTGAAAACCCCACAGCAACTAATGAAAAACTGTTTTTT. Its protein product is CASSENPTATNEKLFF.

A few counts support this clonotype. The chain uses TRBV10-3 and TRBJ2-1; D might be TRBD2 (6 bases). Germline V CDR1 and CDR2: ENHRY, SYGVKD. The CDR3 length is 13 residues. V was clipped by 8 bases and J by 7 bases, with 15 bases between them. The CDR3 sequence is CAIGAGLVNEQFF. Here the CDR3 DNA reads TGTGCCATCGGGGCGGGATTAGTGAATGAGCAGTTCTTC.

This chain links TRBV9 with TRBJ1-5; tentative D call: TRBD1 (5 bases). The CDR3 length is 15 residues. Germline V gene data show CDR1 as SGDLS and CDR2 as YYNGEE. V lost 2 bases, J lost 7 bases, and 16 bases lay in between. CDR3 loop: CASSVGDGSWQPQHF. The DNA of the CDR3 is TGTGCCAGCAGCGTGGGGGACGGTTCATGGCAGCCCCAGCATTTT.

The chain links TRBV4-2 to TRBJ2-7, with D perhaps being TRBD1 or TRBD2 (5 bases each). The V end lost 4 bases, the J end lost 5 bases, and 15 bases lay between the germline ends. The germline V gene encodes CDR1 LGHNA and CDR2 YNFKEQ. This CDR3 has 14 amino acids. The CDR3, as DNA: TGTGCCAGCAGCCTGACCACCGGGGCCAACGAGCAGTACTTC. Protein product: CASSLTTGANEQYF.

This clonotype was detected only once. The gene calls are TRBV6-1 and TRBJ2-1, with TRBD1 as a possible D gene (6 bases). V dropped 8 bases and J dropped 9 bases, with 23 bases sitting between them. Germline CDR1 is MNHNS and CDR2 is SASEGT. The CDR3 loop spans 15 amino acids. The CDR3 DNA reads TGTGCCAGCGCACTAAGGACAGCGATTTGGGGTGAGCAGTTCTTC. Translation: CASALRTAIWGEQFF.

This rearrangement joins TRBV3-1 to TRBJ2-7; no clear D gene. The V gene's germline CDR1 is LGHDT and CDR2 YNNKEL (reference sequence). This CDR3 spans 12 amino acids. The V end lost 3 bases, the J end lost 5 bases, and 8 bases lay between the germline ends. The CDR3, as DNA: TGTGCCAGCAGCCACCTCAAGGACGAGCAGTACTTC. Translating gives CASSHLKDEQYF.

The chain employs TRBV12-3 or TRBV12-4 and TRBJ2-3, with a possible D match to TRBD1 (6 bases). Trimming removed 6 bases at V and 7 bases at J, with 17 bases between. The CDR3 is made up of 14 amino acids. In DNA, the CDR3 is TGTGCCAGCAGACATGGACAGACCCAACATACGCAGTATTTT. Translated: CASRHGQTQHTQYF.

J is TRBJ1-5 and V is TRBV18, with 8 positions matching TRBD1. Germline-derived CDR1 and CDR2 are KGHSH and LQKENI. This CDR3 has 15 amino acids. V dropped 3 bases and J dropped 5; count of bases not matched to a gene: 6. Written as DNA, the CDR3 is TGTGCCAGCTCACCCCTCCAGGGGGCGGATCAGCCCCAGCATTTT. Protein sequence: CASSPLQGADQPQHF.

The chain joins TRBV12-3 or TRBV12-4 to TRBJ2-6; D is unclear. The CDR3 runs to 16 residues. V was cut by 5 bases and J by 0 bases, with 11 bases left in between. The CDR3 reads CASSPRQGSGANVLTF. The CDR3 DNA reads TGTGCCAGCAGTCCACGACAAGGCTCTGGGGCCAACGTCCTGACTTTC.

V gene TRBV4-2 combines with J gene TRBJ2-7, with 9 nucleotides matching TRBD1. Gene TRBJ2-5 matches the end of the DNA better, so the J call may be wrong. The CDR3 sequence is 14 residues long. Germline-derived CDR1 and CDR2 are LGHNA and YNFKEQ. In DNA, the CDR3 is TGTGCCAGCAGGGGGACAGGGTATTATGGGACCCAGTACTTC. Encoded protein: CASRGTGYYGTQYF.

This clonotype was observed a handful of times. The chain employs TRBV6-5 and TRBJ2-1; D perhaps matches TRBD2 (6 bases). There are 15 residues in the CDR3. Germline V gene data show CDR1 as MNHEY and CDR2 as SVGAGI. The V gene lost 6 bases and the J gene lost 5 bases, with 17 bases spanning the gap. CDR3 in amino acids: CASSPLGEANNEQFF. The CDR3, as DNA: TGTGCCAGCAGCCCCCTGGGGGAGGCGAACAATGAGCAGTTCTTC.